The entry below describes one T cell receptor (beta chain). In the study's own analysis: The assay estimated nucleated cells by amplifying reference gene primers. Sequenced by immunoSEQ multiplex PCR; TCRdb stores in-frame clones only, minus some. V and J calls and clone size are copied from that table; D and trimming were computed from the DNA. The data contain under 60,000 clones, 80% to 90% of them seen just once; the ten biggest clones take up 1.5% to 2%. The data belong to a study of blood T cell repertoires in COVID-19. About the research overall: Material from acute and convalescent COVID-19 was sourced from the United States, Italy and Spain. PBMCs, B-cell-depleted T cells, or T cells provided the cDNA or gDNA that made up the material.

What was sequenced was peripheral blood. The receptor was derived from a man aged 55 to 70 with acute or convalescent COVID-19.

CDR3 loop: CASSLDRVSYGYTF. The CDR3 region has the DNA TGTGCCAGCAGCTTAGACAGGGTCTCCTATGGCTACACCTTC. The V gene is TRBV5-4, the J gene TRBJ1-2, with TRBD1 matching 7 bases. J was trimmed by 4 bases and V by 2 bases; bases with no gene match: 5. Germline V lookup: CDR1 SGHNT, CDR2 YYREEE (reference sequence). The length of the CDR3 is 14 residues.